This T cell receptor beta chain was retrieved from a study of blood T cells in healthy people across ages. Study-wide results and limits: Donor CMV status, an unknown factor, possibly confounded changes in expanded clonotypes.

Trimming removed 3 bases from V and 6 bases from J, with 21 bases in between. Per germline, CDR1 SEHNR and CDR2 FQNEAQ (reference sequence). This CDR3 has 17 residues. With respect to this clonotype: The antigen remains unidentified.

Then a second PCR, running about 6 to 12 cycles, was carried out with a sample-barcoded 5' primer and a J-beta primer mix. Each CDR3 protein is one row after TCRdb ran MiXCR on the 5' RACE reads. The sample shows some 1,800,000 distinct CDR3 sequences, roughly 43% of them seen only once. The TCR sequence derives from a human donor in good health. Sequencing was carried out using blood. This chain uses TRBV7-9 with TRBJ2-1; D might be TRBD2 (6 bases). CDR3 sequence reads: CASSLAAGTSRGNEQFF. The CDR3 bases are TGTGCCAGCAGCTTGGCGGCCGGGACTTCTAGAGGCAATGAGCAGTTCTTC.